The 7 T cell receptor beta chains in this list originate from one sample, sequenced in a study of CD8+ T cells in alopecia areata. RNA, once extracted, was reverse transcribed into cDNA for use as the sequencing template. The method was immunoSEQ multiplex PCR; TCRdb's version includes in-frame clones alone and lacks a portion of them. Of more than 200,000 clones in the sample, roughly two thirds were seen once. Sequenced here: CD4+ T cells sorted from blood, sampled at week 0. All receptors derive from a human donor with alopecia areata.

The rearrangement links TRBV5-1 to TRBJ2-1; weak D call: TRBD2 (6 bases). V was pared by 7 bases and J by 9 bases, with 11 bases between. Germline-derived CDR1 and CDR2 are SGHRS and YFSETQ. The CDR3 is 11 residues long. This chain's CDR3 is CASRSGVEQFF. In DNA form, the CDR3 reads TGCGCCAGCCGATCGGGGGTTGAGCAGTTCTTC.

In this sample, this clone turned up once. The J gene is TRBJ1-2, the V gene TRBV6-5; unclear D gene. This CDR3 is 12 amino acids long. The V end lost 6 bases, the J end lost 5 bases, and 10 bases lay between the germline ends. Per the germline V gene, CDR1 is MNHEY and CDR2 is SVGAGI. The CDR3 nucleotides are TGTGCCAGCAGAAAGGGCTTGTATGGCTACACCTTC. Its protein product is CASRKGLYGYTF.

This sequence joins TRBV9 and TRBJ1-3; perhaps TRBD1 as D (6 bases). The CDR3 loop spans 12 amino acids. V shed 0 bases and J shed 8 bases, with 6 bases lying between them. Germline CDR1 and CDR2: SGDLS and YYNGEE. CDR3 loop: CASSVEGDTIYF. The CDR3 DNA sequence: TGTGCCAGCAGCGTAGAGGGGGACACCATATATTTT. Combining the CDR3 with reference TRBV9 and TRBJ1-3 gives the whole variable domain DSGVTQTPKHLITATGQRVTLRCSPRSGDLSVYWYQQSLDQGLQFLIQYYNGEERAKGNILERFSAQQFPDLHSELNLSSLELGDSALYFCASSVEGDTIYFGEGSWLTVV.

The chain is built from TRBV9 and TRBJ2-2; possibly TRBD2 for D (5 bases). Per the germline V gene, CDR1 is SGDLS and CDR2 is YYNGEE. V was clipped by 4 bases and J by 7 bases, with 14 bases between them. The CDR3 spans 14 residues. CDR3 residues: CASSRTGMSGELFF. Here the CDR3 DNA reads TGTGCCAGCAGCAGGACCGGGATGAGCGGGGAGCTGTTTTTT.

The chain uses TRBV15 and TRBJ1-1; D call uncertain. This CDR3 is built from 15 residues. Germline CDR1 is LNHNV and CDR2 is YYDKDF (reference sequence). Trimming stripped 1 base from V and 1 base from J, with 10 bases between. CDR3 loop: CATSRARQQNTEAFF. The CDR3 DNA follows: TGTGCCACCAGCAGAGCCCGGCAACAGAACACTGAAGCTTTCTTT.

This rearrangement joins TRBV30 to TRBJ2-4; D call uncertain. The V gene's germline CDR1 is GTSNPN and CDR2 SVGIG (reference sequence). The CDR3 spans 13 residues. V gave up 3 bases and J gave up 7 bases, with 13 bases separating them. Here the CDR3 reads CAWRLKGGNIQYF. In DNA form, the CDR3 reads TGTGCCTGGAGGCTAAAGGGTGGGAACATTCAGTACTTC.

CDR3 region: CSVPGLGGDTQYF. CDR3 in DNA: TGCAGCGTCCCCGGTTTGGGTGGGGATACGCAGTATTTT. This chain joins TRBV29-1 and TRBJ2-3; D call uncertain. The germline V gene encodes CDR1 SQVTM and CDR2 ANQGSEA. The V and J ends lost 6 bases and 6 bases respectively, with 16 bases between them. The CDR3 extends over 13 amino acids.